This is a list of T cell receptor beta chains from one sample in a study of blood T cell repertoires in COVID-19. The table came from immunoSEQ multiplex PCR; TCRdb's copy has only in-frame clones and leaves some out. Among about 140,000 clones listed, 80% to 85% were seen once. The sample consisted of PBMCs or T cells enriched from blood (not recorded which). The receptor set was obtained from a man aged 65 to 79 who had been exposed to COVID-19. Both conserved end residues are part of each CDR3. Fields, in order: D gene, V gene, J gene, CDR3 protein. A D gene is named only where the DNA matches it firmly.

d_call: NA; v_call: TRBV11-2; j_call: TRBJ2-5; cdr3_aa: CASSLDRSGTQYF
d_call: NA; v_call: TRBV21-1; j_call: TRBJ2-7; cdr3_aa: CASSFGLAGPGPINYEQYF
d_call: TRBD2; v_call: TRBV6-5; j_call: TRBJ2-7; cdr3_aa: CASTRLAGGHEQYF
d_call: TRBD2; v_call: TRBV5-1; j_call: TRBJ2-3; cdr3_aa: CASRSASGLTDTQYF
d_call: TRBD1; v_call: TRBV5-5; j_call: TRBJ1-2; cdr3_aa: CASSLGAGGFYGYTF
d_call: TRBD1; v_call: TRBV28; j_call: TRBJ1-2; cdr3_aa: CASTETGVRSSGGYTF
d_call: TRBD1; v_call: TRBV28; j_call: TRBJ2-6; cdr3_aa: CASSTGGSSGANVLTF
d_call: TRBD2; v_call: TRBV3-1/TRBV3-2; j_call: TRBJ2-3; cdr3_aa: CASSQGLAGGPGADTQYF
d_call: TRBD1; v_call: TRBV4-2; j_call: TRBJ2-1; cdr3_aa: CASSVTGRSYNEQFF
d_call: TRBD2; v_call: TRBV27; j_call: TRBJ2-7; cdr3_aa: CASSHLPGGYEQYF
d_call: TRBD1; v_call: TRBV2; j_call: TRBJ1-2; cdr3_aa: CARETGTGVLNGYTF
d_call: TRBD1; v_call: TRBV19; j_call: TRBJ1-1; cdr3_aa: CASSPWGDRPTEAFF
d_call: TRBD1; v_call: TRBV3-1/TRBV3-2; j_call: TRBJ1-6; cdr3_aa: CASSQGTGNSPLHF
d_call: NA; v_call: TRBV2; j_call: TRBJ1-1; cdr3_aa: CASRVMTQGAEAFF
d_call: NA; v_call: TRBV12-3/TRBV12-4; j_call: TRBJ1-2; cdr3_aa: CASSPYGGDGYTF
d_call: TRBD2; v_call: TRBV30; j_call: TRBJ2-5; cdr3_aa: CAWTPSGGETQYF
d_call: NA; v_call: TRBV5-6; j_call: TRBJ1-1; cdr3_aa: CASSLNPGTYTEAFF
d_call: TRBD1; v_call: TRBV28; j_call: TRBJ1-1; cdr3_aa: CASSDRGLIEAFF
d_call: TRBD2; v_call: TRBV27; j_call: TRBJ2-7; cdr3_aa: CASSLRAGGYEQYF
d_call: TRBD1; v_call: TRBV5-5; j_call: TRBJ1-1; cdr3_aa: CASSLGIGDRGAFF
d_call: NA; v_call: TRBV21-1; j_call: TRBJ1-1; cdr3_aa: CASSKGGTEAFF
d_call: TRBD1; v_call: TRBV7-2; j_call: TRBJ1-1; cdr3_aa: CASRWGQGNTEAFF
d_call: NA; v_call: TRBV3-1/TRBV3-2; j_call: TRBJ1-2; cdr3_aa: CASSQDFPRGYTF
d_call: NA; v_call: TRBV18; j_call: TRBJ1-5; cdr3_aa: CASSPGEGQPQHF
d_call: NA; v_call: TRBV2; j_call: TRBJ2-7; cdr3_aa: CASSSLDYEQYF
d_call: NA; v_call: TRBV7-6; j_call: TRBJ2-7; cdr3_aa: CASSPFRGAPHEQYF
d_call: NA; v_call: TRBV2; j_call: TRBJ1-2; cdr3_aa: CAGLNYGYTF
d_call: TRBD1; v_call: TRBV2; j_call: TRBJ1-5; cdr3_aa: CASSALVGQANQPQHF
d_call: TRBD1; v_call: TRBV5-1; j_call: TRBJ2-5; cdr3_aa: CASSSGTGKETQYF
d_call: TRBD1; v_call: TRBV14; j_call: TRBJ1-2; cdr3_aa: CASSQGSSGTGGFYYGYTF
d_call: NA; v_call: TRBV28; j_call: TRBJ2-5; cdr3_aa: CASSSLAGVGETQYF
d_call: TRBD1; v_call: TRBV25-1; j_call: TRBJ2-7; cdr3_aa: CASRGQESYEQYF
d_call: TRBD1; v_call: TRBV4-1; j_call: TRBJ2-7; cdr3_aa: CASSQDPNPGGSYEQYF
d_call: TRBD1; v_call: TRBV19; j_call: TRBJ2-2; cdr3_aa: CASSPFKTGGNTGELFF
d_call: NA; v_call: TRBV7-9; j_call: TRBJ1-2; cdr3_aa: CASSPDGVYGYTF
d_call: TRBD1; v_call: TRBV4-1; j_call: TRBJ1-1; cdr3_aa: CASSQEGQVNTEAFF
d_call: TRBD1; v_call: TRBV5-1; j_call: TRBJ1-1; cdr3_aa: CASTTGGEWNEAFF
d_call: TRBD1; v_call: TRBV5-6; j_call: TRBJ2-3; cdr3_aa: CASSSPGQADTQYF
d_call: TRBD2; v_call: TRBV15; j_call: TRBJ2-7; cdr3_aa: CATSRGAGADEQYF
d_call: TRBD1; v_call: TRBV9; j_call: TRBJ2-3; cdr3_aa: CASSIRQGGDTDTQYF
d_call: TRBD1; v_call: TRBV28; j_call: TRBJ1-5; cdr3_aa: CASQRQGPNQPQHF
d_call: TRBD1; v_call: TRBV7-9; j_call: TRBJ1-3; cdr3_aa: CASSSDQGVTGNTIYF
d_call: NA; v_call: TRBV19; j_call: TRBJ1-6; cdr3_aa: CASKRRYSPLHF
d_call: NA; v_call: TRBV7-8; j_call: TRBJ2-7; cdr3_aa: CASSRAEAYEQYF
d_call: NA; v_call: TRBV15; j_call: TRBJ1-2; cdr3_aa: CATSREGGGAGYTF
d_call: TRBD1; v_call: TRBV6-5; j_call: TRBJ1-2; cdr3_aa: CASTGQASREGYTF